The clone carrying this T cell receptor beta chain was counted between two and nine times. The germline V and J ends were trimmed by 1 base and 9 bases, with 8 bases remaining between them. This CDR3 spans 12 amino acids. Germline lookup yields CDR1 SGHRS and CDR2 YFSETQ. The data were obtained in a study of T cells in Graves' hyperthyroidism and ophthalmopathy. On the study more broadly: Peripheral blood was collected at initial diagnosis, before any treatment.

Authors of the study amplified TCR beta CDR3 regions from RNA transcripts. HTBI primers drove first-round RT-PCR of the TCR CDR3. MiXCR, applied by TCRdb to the multiplex PCR reads, yields one record per CDR3 protein. The sample has roughly 400,000 distinct CDR3 sequences; around an eighth are singletons. Sequenced: blood. The receptor was derived from a man in his forties or fifties with Graves' ophthalmopathy. V gene TRBV5-1 combines with J gene TRBJ2-1; D gene uncertain. CDR3 protein: CASSLRSAEQFF. The CDR3 DNA is TGCGCCAGCAGCTTGCGCTCAGCTGAGCAGTTCTTC.